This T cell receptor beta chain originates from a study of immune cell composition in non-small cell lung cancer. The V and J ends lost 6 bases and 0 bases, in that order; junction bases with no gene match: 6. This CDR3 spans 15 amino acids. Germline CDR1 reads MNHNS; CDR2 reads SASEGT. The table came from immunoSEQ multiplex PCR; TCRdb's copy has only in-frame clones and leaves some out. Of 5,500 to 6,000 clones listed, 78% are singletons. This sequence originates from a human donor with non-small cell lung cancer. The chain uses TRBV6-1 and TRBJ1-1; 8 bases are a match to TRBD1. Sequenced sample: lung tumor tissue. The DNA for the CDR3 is TGTGCCAGCAGCCGGACAGGGATGATGAACACTGAAGCTTTCTTT. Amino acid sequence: CASSRTGMMNTEAFF.